The rows below give T cell receptor beta chains drawn from one sample of a study of T cells in Graves' hyperthyroidism and ophthalmopathy. Via MiXCR, TCRdb re-called the multiplex PCR reads, giving one row per CDR3 protein. The sample includes around 600,000 distinct CDR3 sequences, approximately 15% of them seen just once. Sequencing was done on a sample of blood. Receptor source: a woman between 18 and 30 years old with Graves' ophthalmopathy. CDR3s include the opening cysteine and the closing phenylalanine or tryptophan. The D gene is left open where the match is weak. Sizes are listed as once, few, many, or a class for an expanded clone.

clone size: many
D gene: NA
J gene: TRBJ1-6
V gene: TRBV20-1
CDR3 protein: CSAGGGGGNSPLHF
CDR3 DNA: TGCAGTGCGGGGGGCGGGGGTGGGAATTCACCCCTCCACTTT

clone size: many
D gene: TRBD2
J gene: TRBJ2-3
V gene: TRBV24-1
CDR3 protein: CATSDLYKGTSGFTDTQYF
CDR3 DNA: TGTGCCACCAGTGATTTGTACAAGGGGACTAGCGGATTCACAGATACGCAGTATTTT

clone size: many
D gene: TRBD2
J gene: TRBJ2-1
V gene: TRBV7-2
CDR3 protein: CASREPWGREGPNEQFF
CDR3 DNA: TGTGCCAGCAGGGAACCGTGGGGTCGGGAGGGCCCCAATGAGCAGTTCTTC

clone size: many
D gene: NA
J gene: TRBJ2-7
V gene: TRBV7-8
CDR3 protein: CASSLREWAYEQYF
CDR3 DNA: TGTGCCAGCAGCCTCCGGGAGTGGGCCTACGAGCAGTACTTC

clone size: few
D gene: NA
J gene: TRBJ1-5
V gene: TRBV19
CDR3 protein: CASSIANLQPQHF
CDR3 DNA: TGTGCCAGTAGTATAGCCAACCTTCAGCCCCAGCATTTT

clone size: few
D gene: NA
J gene: TRBJ1-2
V gene: TRBV4-1
CDR3 protein: CASSQETNENYGYTF
CDR3 DNA: TGCGCCAGCAGCCAAGAGACGAACGAGAACTATGGCTACACCTTC

clone size: few
D gene: TRBD1
J gene: TRBJ1-4
V gene: TRBV20-1
CDR3 protein: CSAQPDRVGEKLFF
CDR3 DNA: TGCAGTGCCCAGCCCGACAGGGTTGGGGAAAAACTGTTTTTT

clone size: many
D gene: NA
J gene: TRBJ2-7
V gene: TRBV19
CDR3 protein: CASSIDSREIYEQYF
CDR3 DNA: TGTGCCAGTAGTATAGACAGCCGCGAAATCTACGAGCAGTACTTC

clone size: many
D gene: NA
J gene: TRBJ2-5
V gene: TRBV30
CDR3 protein: CASRPGVTFQETQYF
CDR3 DNA: TGTGCCTCCCGGCCCGGGGTCACCTTCCAAGAGACCCAGTACTTC

clone size: many
D gene: NA
J gene: TRBJ2-1
V gene: TRBV18
CDR3 protein: CASSPPGRDTYNEQFF
CDR3 DNA: TGTGCCAGCTCACCACCGGGACGGGATACTTACAATGAGCAGTTCTTC

clone size: few
D gene: NA
J gene: TRBJ2-3
V gene: TRBV27
CDR3 protein: CASSSVRAGDTQYF
CDR3 DNA: TGTGCCAGCAGCTCCGTCCGGGCGGGGGATACGCAGTATTTT

clone size: many
D gene: TRBD1
J gene: TRBJ2-7
V gene: TRBV7-2
CDR3 protein: CASSLGWQGVYEQYF
CDR3 DNA: TGTGCCAGCAGCTTAGGGTGGCAGGGGGTCTACGAGCAGTACTTC

clone size: many
D gene: NA
J gene: TRBJ1-5
V gene: TRBV2
CDR3 protein: CASTFQDNQPQHF
CDR3 DNA: TGTGCCAGCACTTTCCAAGATAATCAGCCCCAGCATTTT

clone size: many
D gene: NA
J gene: TRBJ1-5
V gene: TRBV2
CDR3 protein: CASSVEVNQPQHF
CDR3 DNA: TGTGCCAGCAGTGTGGAGGTGAATCAGCCCCAGCATTTT

clone size: few
D gene: NA
J gene: TRBJ1-1
V gene: TRBV19
CDR3 protein: CASNAGVNTEAFF
CDR3 DNA: TGTGCCAGTAATGCAGGGGTGAACACTGAAGCTTTCTTT

clone size: many
D gene: TRBD1
J gene: TRBJ1-1
V gene: TRBV7-9
CDR3 protein: CASRGDRGPNTEAFF
CDR3 DNA: TGTGCCAGCAGAGGGGACAGGGGCCCGAACACTGAAGCTTTCTTT

clone size: many
D gene: NA
J gene: TRBJ1-5
V gene: TRBV6-2/TRBV6-3
CDR3 protein: CASSYSMLASNQPQHF
CDR3 DNA: TGTGCCAGCAGTTACTCGATGCTAGCTAGCAATCAGCCCCAGCATTTT

clone size: many
D gene: NA
J gene: TRBJ1-5
V gene: TRBV2
CDR3 protein: CASSSWLGPQHF
CDR3 DNA: TGTGCCAGCAGTTCCTGGCTTGGGCCCCAGCATTTT